This T cell receptor (beta chain) was identified in a study of siplizumab effects on memory and regulatory T cells. Turning to this clone: Antigen: not known.

In germline, CDR1 is SGDLS, CDR2 YYNGEE. The V gene end was trimmed by 4 bases and the J gene end by 2 bases; junction bases not matched to a gene: 14. There are 18 residues in the CDR3. General study results and limits: There appeared to be greater diversity in naive T cells than in memory cells, and naive T cells seemed major contributors to the alloresponse.

Clones were sequenced by immunoSEQ multiplex PCR, and TCRdb holds only the in-frame ones, with some missing. The sample yields some 64,000 clones, around 80% seen once. Material: memory CD4+ T cells sorted from blood. This receptor was taken from a human donor in good health. The V call is TRBV9, the J call TRBJ2-5; 10 nucleotides align to TRBD2. This CDR3 reads CASSQGRRLAGEQETQYF. The CDR3 DNA is TGTGCCAGCAGCCAGGGCCGGAGGCTAGCGGGGGAGCAAGAGACCCAGTACTTC.